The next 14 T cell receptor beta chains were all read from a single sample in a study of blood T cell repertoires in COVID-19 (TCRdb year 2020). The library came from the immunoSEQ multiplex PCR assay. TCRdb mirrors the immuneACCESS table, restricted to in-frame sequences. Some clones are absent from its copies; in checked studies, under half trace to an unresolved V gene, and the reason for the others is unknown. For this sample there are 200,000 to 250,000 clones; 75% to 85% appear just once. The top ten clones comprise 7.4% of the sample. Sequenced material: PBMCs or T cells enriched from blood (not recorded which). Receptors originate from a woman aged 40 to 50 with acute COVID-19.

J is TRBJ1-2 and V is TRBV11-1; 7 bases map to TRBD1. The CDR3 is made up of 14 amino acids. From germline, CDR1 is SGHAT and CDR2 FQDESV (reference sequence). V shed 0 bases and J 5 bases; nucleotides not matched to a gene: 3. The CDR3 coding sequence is TGTGCCAGCAGCTTAGCAGGGGGCGCATATGGCTACACCTTC. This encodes CASSLAGGAYGYTF.

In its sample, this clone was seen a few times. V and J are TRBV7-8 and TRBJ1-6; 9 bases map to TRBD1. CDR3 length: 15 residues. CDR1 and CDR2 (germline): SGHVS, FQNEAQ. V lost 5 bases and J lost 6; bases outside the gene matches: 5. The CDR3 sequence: CASSLGQGRNSPLHF. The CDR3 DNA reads TGTGCCAGCAGCCTGGGACAGGGACGTAATTCACCCCTCCACTTT.

The DNA of the CDR3 is TGTGCCTGGAGTGTAAGGCGGGACTCATATTACAATGAGCAGTTCTTC. Translated: CAWSVRRDSYYNEQFF. The chain joins TRBV30 to TRBJ2-1; possibly TRBD2 for D (6 bases). Germline V gene lookup returns CDR1 GTSNPN and CDR2 SVGIG (reference sequence). CDR3 length equals 16 residues. Trimming removed 0 bases from V and 4 bases from J, with 16 bases in between.

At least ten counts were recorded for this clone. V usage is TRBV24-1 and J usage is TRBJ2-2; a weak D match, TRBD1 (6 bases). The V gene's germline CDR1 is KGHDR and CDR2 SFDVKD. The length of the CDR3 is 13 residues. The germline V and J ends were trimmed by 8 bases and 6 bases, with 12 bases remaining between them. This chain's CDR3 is CATKGVSPGELFF. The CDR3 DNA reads TGTGCCACCAAGGGGGTATCTCCCGGGGAGCTGTTTTTT.

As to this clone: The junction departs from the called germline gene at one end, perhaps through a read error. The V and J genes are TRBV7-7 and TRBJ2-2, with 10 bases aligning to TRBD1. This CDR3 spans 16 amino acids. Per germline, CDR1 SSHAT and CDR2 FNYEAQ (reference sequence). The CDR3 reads CASSPRTGQGTGELFF. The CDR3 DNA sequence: TGTGCTAGCAGCCCTAGGACGGGACAGGGGACCGGGGAGCTGTTTTTT. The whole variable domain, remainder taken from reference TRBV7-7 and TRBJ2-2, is GAGVSQSPRYKVTKRGQDVTLRCDPISSHATLYWYQQALGQGPEFLTYFNYEAQPDKSGLPSDRFSAERPEGSISTLTIQRTEQRDSAMYRCASSPRTGQGTGELFFGEGSRLTVL.

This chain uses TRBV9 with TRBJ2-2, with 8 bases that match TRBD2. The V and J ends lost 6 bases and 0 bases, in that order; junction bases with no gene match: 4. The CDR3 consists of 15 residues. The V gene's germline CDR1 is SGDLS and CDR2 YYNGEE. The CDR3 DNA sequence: TGTGCCAGCACCTTTAGCGGGGCGAACACCGGGGAGCTGTTTTTT. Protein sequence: CASTFSGANTGELFF.

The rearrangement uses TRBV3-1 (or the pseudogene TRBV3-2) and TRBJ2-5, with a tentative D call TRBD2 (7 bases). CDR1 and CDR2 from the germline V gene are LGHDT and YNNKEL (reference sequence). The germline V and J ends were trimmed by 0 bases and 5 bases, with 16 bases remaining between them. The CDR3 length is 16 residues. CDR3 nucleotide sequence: TGTGCCAGCAGCCAAGATTGGGGGGGGGCCAGGGAGACCCAGTACTTC. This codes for CASSQDWGGARETQYF.

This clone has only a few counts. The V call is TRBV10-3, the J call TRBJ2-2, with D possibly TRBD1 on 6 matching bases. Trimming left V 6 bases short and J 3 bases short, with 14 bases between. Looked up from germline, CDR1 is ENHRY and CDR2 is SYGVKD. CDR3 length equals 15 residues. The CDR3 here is CAIRDSFRDTGELFF. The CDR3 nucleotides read TGTGCCATCAGGGACAGTTTCCGGGACACCGGGGAGCTGTTTTTT.

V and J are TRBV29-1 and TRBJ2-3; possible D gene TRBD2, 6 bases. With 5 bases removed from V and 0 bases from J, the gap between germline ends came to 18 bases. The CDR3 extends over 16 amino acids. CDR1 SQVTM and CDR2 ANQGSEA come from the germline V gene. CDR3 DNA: TGCAGCGTTATGGGACCTGGGGGGACCAGCACAGATACGCAGTATTTT. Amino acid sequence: CSVMGPGGTSTDTQYF.

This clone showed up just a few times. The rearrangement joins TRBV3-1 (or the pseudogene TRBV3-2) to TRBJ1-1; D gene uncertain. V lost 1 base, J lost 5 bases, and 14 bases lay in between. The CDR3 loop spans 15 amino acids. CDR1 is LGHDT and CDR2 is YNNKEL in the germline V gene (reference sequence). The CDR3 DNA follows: TGTGCCAGCAGCCAAGGGCACGTCGGGAGGACTGAAGCTTTCTTT. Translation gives CASSQGHVGRTEAFF.

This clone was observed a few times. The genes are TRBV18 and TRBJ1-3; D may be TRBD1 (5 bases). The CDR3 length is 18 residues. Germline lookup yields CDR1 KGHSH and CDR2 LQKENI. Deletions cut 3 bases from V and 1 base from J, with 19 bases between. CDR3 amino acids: CASSPTWDFQESGNTIYF. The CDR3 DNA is TGTGCCAGCTCACCGACCTGGGACTTCCAAGAGTCTGGAAACACCATATATTTT.

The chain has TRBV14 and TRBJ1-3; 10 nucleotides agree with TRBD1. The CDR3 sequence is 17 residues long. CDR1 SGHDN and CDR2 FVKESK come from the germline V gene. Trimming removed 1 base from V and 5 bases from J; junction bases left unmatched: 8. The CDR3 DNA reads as TGTGCCAGCAGCCAAGTCGCCGGGACAGGGGCTCGAAACACCATATATTTT. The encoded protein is CASSQVAGTGARNTIYF.

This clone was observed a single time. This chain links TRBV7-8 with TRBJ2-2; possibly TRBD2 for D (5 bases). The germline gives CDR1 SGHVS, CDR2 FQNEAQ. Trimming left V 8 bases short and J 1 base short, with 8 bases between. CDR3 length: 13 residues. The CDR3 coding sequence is TGTGCCAGCTGCGAGGGGAACACCGGGGAGCTGTTTTTT. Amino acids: CASCEGNTGELFF.

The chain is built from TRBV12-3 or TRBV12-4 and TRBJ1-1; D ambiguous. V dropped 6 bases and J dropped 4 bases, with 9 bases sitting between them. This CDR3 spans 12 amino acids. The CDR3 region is CASSRLGTEAFF. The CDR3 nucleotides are TGTGCCAGCAGCCGCCTCGGCACTGAAGCTTTCTTT.